A selection of T cell receptor beta chains follows, all from one sample in a study of blood T cell repertoires in COVID-19. Profiled with immunoSEQ multiplex PCR; TCRdb holds only in-frame clones, not every one. The profile shows fewer than 250,000 clones, about 88% of them singletons. The specimen was peripheral blood. The receptor set was obtained from a man aged 70 or older with acute or convalescent COVID-19. CDR3s include the opening cysteine and the closing phenylalanine or tryptophan. The order of the fields is V gene, J gene, D gene, clone size, CDR3 DNA, CDR3 protein. The D gene is left open where the match is weak. Clone size appears in some rows only: once, few, many, or a class for an expanded clone.

V: TRBV4-1
J: TRBJ2-7
D: TRBD2
size: .
DNA: TGCGCCAGCAGCCAAGCTCTTATAGCGGGAGTGAGTACAACCTACGAGCAGTACTTC
CDR3: CASSQALIAGVSTTYEQYF

V: TRBV6-5
J: TRBJ1-1
D: .
size: .
DNA: TGTGCCAGCCACTCGACAGCCAGGGGTGAAGCTTTCTTT
CDR3: CASHSTARGEAFF

V: TRBV7-2
J: TRBJ2-7
D: TRBD2
size: .
DNA: TGTGCCAGCCGCGGGAGCCCCTCCTACGAGCAGTACTTC
CDR3: CASRGSPSYEQYF

V: TRBV18
J: TRBJ2-7
D: TRBD1
size: .
DNA: TGTGCCAGCTCAACAGGGACAGACTACGAGCAGTACTTC
CDR3: CASSTGTDYEQYF

V: TRBV7-3
J: TRBJ1-2
D: .
size: .
DNA: TGTGCCAGCAGCCCGAACGCGGAGGGAGTGGGGGGCTACACCTTC
CDR3: CASSPNAEGVGGYTF

V: TRBV28
J: TRBJ2-7
D: TRBD1
size: .
DNA: TGTGCCAGTCGACAGGGAACCTACGAGCAGTACTTC
CDR3: CASRQGTYEQYF

V: TRBV7-2
J: TRBJ2-7
D: TRBD2
size: .
DNA: TGTGCCAGCAGCCCGCGGACTAGCGGAGGCTACGAGCAGTACTTC
CDR3: CASSPRTSGGYEQYF

V: TRBV18
J: TRBJ2-7
D: TRBD2
size: .
DNA: TGTGCCAGCTCACCTCTAGCGGATAGCTCCTACGAGCAGTACTTC
CDR3: CASSPLADSSYEQYF

V: TRBV5-1
J: TRBJ2-7
D: .
size: .
DNA: TGCGCCAGCAGCTACACCCAACAGGGCTACGAGCAGTACTTC
CDR3: CASSYTQQGYEQYF

V: TRBV7-9
J: TRBJ2-7
D: TRBD1
size: once
DNA: TGTGCCAGCAGCTTAGACAGGGGGCGCGTATACGAGCAGTACTTC
CDR3: CASSLDRGRVYEQYF

V: TRBV7-9
J: TRBJ1-2
D: TRBD1
size: .
DNA: TGTGCCAGCAGCTCGACAGGGATCTATGGCTACACCTTC
CDR3: CASSSTGIYGYTF

V: TRBV12-5
J: TRBJ2-7
D: TRBD2
size: .
DNA: TGTGCTAGTGGTTCCGTACTAGCGGGAGACTACGAGCAGTACTTC
CDR3: CASGSVLAGDYEQYF

V: TRBV19
J: TRBJ1-5
D: .
size: once
DNA: TGTGCCAGTTTGGGAGCAGACAGCAATCAGCCCCAGCATTTT
CDR3: CASLGADSNQPQHF

V: TRBV10-3
J: TRBJ2-2
D: .
size: .
DNA: TGTGCCATCAGTGAGGTTTATAACACCGGGGAGCTGTTTTTT
CDR3: CAISEVYNTGELFF

V: TRBV5-6
J: TRBJ2-1
D: TRBD1
size: .
DNA: TGTGCCAGCAGCTTTAGGACAGGCCGGCGCGAGCAGTTCTTC
CDR3: CASSFRTGRREQFF

V: TRBV6-2/TRBV6-3
J: TRBJ2-3
D: TRBD2
size: .
DNA: TGTGCCAGCAGTCCAAAACTAGCGTTAAGCACAGATACGCAGTATTTT
CDR3: CASSPKLALSTDTQYF

V: TRBV28
J: TRBJ2-1
D: .
size: .
DNA: TGTGCCAGCAGTCGGAGACGGTCGAGCTCCTACAATGAGCAGTTCTTC
CDR3: CASSRRRSSSYNEQFF

V: TRBV3-1/TRBV3-2
J: TRBJ2-5
D: TRBD2
size: .
DNA: TGTGCCAGCAGCCAAGGACTAGCGGAGACCCAGTACTTC
CDR3: CASSQGLAETQYF

V: TRBV4-1
J: TRBJ2-1
D: .
size: .
DNA: TGCGCCAGCAGCCAAGAGGTCCAAGCGGAGGGTTACAATGAGCAGTTCTTC
CDR3: CASSQEVQAEGYNEQFF

V: TRBV19
J: TRBJ2-3
D: TRBD2
size: .
DNA: TGTGCCAGTAGTAACCCGGGACTAGTAGTCACAGATACGCAGTATTTT
CDR3: CASSNPGLVVTDTQYF

V: TRBV7-9
J: TRBJ1-4
D: .
size: .
DNA: TGTGCCAGCAGCTTAGTTCGGGGTCCGAATGAAAAACTGTTTTTT
CDR3: CASSLVRGPNEKLFF

V: TRBV5-1
J: TRBJ2-1
D: .
size: .
DNA: TGCGCCAGCAGCTCCGGGGGAGCGCCTGAGCAGTTCTTC
CDR3: CASSSGGAPEQFF

V: TRBV7-6
J: TRBJ2-5
D: TRBD2
size: once
DNA: TGTGCCAGCAGCTTAGGCGCTAGCGGGGGGCTTAGGGAGACCCAGTACTTC
CDR3: CASSLGASGGLRETQYF

V: TRBV13
J: TRBJ2-7
D: TRBD1
size: .
DNA: TGTGCCAGCAGCTCACGGCGCCAGGGGGCTTACGAGCAGTACTTC
CDR3: CASSSRRQGAYEQYF

V: TRBV9
J: TRBJ1-1
D: .
size: .
DNA: TGTGCCAGCAGCGTACGTCTGGGAGAGAGCACTGAAGCTTTCTTT
CDR3: CASSVRLGESTEAFF

V: TRBV4-3
J: TRBJ1-4
D: .
size: .
DNA: TGCGCCAGCAGCCAAGGAAGGGGCCTTAATGAAAAACTGTTTTTT
CDR3: CASSQGRGLNEKLFF

V: TRBV6-4
J: TRBJ2-3
D: TRBD2
size: .
DNA: TGTGCCAGCAGTGACTCGGGGGGGGAGACAGATACGCAGTATTTT
CDR3: CASSDSGGETDTQYF

V: TRBV9
J: TRBJ2-7
D: .
size: once
DNA: TGTGCCAGCAGCGTATGTGGGAGGAAGGAGCACGAGCAGTACTTC
CDR3: CASSVCGRKEHEQYF

V: TRBV5-1
J: TRBJ2-5
D: TRBD1
size: .
DNA: TGCGCCAGCAGCTTGGGACAGGGTGGGGAGACCCAGTACTTC
CDR3: CASSLGQGGETQYF

V: TRBV19
J: TRBJ2-7
D: .
size: .
DNA: TGTGCCAGTAGTATAACTAGCTGGAGTCACGAGCAGTACTTC
CDR3: CASSITSWSHEQYF

V: TRBV12-5
J: TRBJ2-1
D: .
size: .
DNA: TGTGCTAGTGGTTTGGGGGTTAAGGCCGGGGGACGGCTTGAGCAGTTCTTC
CDR3: CASGLGVKAGGRLEQFF

V: TRBV6-6
J: TRBJ1-1
D: .
size: .
DNA: TGTGCCAGCAGCCGAGGGACTGCGTTTTTACGTGAAGCTTTCTTT
CDR3: CASSRGTAFLREAFF

V: TRBV19
J: TRBJ2-5
D: TRBD1
size: .
DNA: TGTGCCAGTAGTATCCGAGGACAGGGGGGGATCCAAGAGACCCAGTACTTC
CDR3: CASSIRGQGGIQETQYF

V: TRBV18
J: TRBJ1-1
D: TRBD1
size: .
DNA: TGTGCCAGCTCACTCGACAGGGGTGGCACTGAAGCTTTCTTT
CDR3: CASSLDRGGTEAFF

V: TRBV19
J: TRBJ1-4
D: TRBD1
size: .
DNA: TGTGCCAGTAGTACCACACGACAGGGTGGAGGTGAAAAACTGTTTTTT
CDR3: CASSTTRQGGGEKLFF

V: TRBV7-9
J: TRBJ2-5
D: .
size: .
DNA: TGTGCCAGCAGGTCCGGGTTCCCGGCGACCCAGTACTTC
CDR3: CASRSGFPATQYF

V: TRBV5-1
J: TRBJ2-3
D: TRBD2
size: .
DNA: TGCGCCAGCAGCTTTATAGCGGGAGGGCTCACAGATACGCAGTATTTT
CDR3: CASSFIAGGLTDTQYF

V: TRBV5-6
J: TRBJ1-5
D: .
size: .
DNA: TGTGCCAGCAGCTTATGGTCCTATCGCAATCAGCCCCAGCATTTT
CDR3: CASSLWSYRNQPQHF

V: TRBV6-5
J: TRBJ1-1
D: .
size: .
DNA: TGTGCCAGCAGTTACGGCGGGACGGCGAACACTGAAGCTTTCTTT
CDR3: CASSYGGTANTEAFF

V: TRBV6-6
J: TRBJ2-4
D: .
size: .
DNA: TGTGCCAGCAGTGCGGGACCCGAAAACATTCAGTACTTC
CDR3: CASSAGPENIQYF

V: TRBV5-1
J: TRBJ1-1
D: .
size: .
DNA: TGCGCCAGCAGCAAGACACAGAACACTGAAGCTTTCTTT
CDR3: CASSKTQNTEAFF